This TCR beta chain comes out of a study of human T cells and chemical hapten exposure. This clonotype was detected many times. Per germline, CDR1 SGHNT and CDR2 YYREEE (reference sequence). This CDR3 spans 16 amino acids. The V segment lost 4 bases and the J segment 8 bases; nucleotides outside the gene matches: 15. The time point: pre-sensitization, week 0. The treatment was: therapeutic diphenylcyclopropenone sensitization with weekly scalp DPC. In TCRdb, the RACE reads were re-called with MiXCR into one record per CDR3 protein. The sample has 120,000 or so distinct CDR3 sequences, approximately 13% seen once; the top ten hold around 2.8%.

The clonotype originates from a woman aged 18-29 years with alopecia areata. Some clones in this sample may be carry-over from other donors' samples. This chain connects TRBV5-4 to TRBJ1-2; 9 nucleotides match TRBD1. This specimen was whole blood, taken in connection with sensitization to the hapten diphenylcyclopropenone (DPC). The CDR3 spells CASSQEGTGYLTGYTF. In DNA form, the CDR3 reads TGTGCCAGCAGCCAGGAGGGGACAGGGTACTTGACCGGCTACACCTTC.